The 2 T cell receptor beta chains reported below all come from one sample, sequenced in a study of T cell clusters in autoimmune cytopenias. Multiplex touch-down PCR amplified TRB using TRB-A and TRB-B pools in one tube. Reprocessing the multiplex PCR reads, TCRdb reports a single entry for every CDR3 protein and omits DNA. The table lists about 3,300 distinct CDR3 sequences. TRB amplification used approximately 0.25 ug of peripheral blood genomic DNA. Sequencing input: peripheral blood. These receptors were collected from a human donor with an autoimmune cytopenia or autoimmune hepatitis (not recorded which).

By frequency, this clonotype registers medium-sized. This chain joins TRBV27 and TRBJ1-2; the TCRdb D gene call, TRBD1, has no DNA to confirm it. This CDR3 is built from 14 residues. CDR1 is MNHEY and CDR2 is SMNVEV in the germline V gene (reference sequence). The CDR3 reads CASSLRGTAHGYTF.

This clonotype is medium-sized by frequency. The chain carries TRBV5-6 and TRBJ2-7. Germline V gene lookup returns CDR1 SGHDT and CDR2 YYEEEE. The CDR3 runs to 15 residues. The CDR3 loop reads CASSLGLASPYEQYF.